Listed below are T cell receptor beta chains from one sample, sequenced in a study of naive and memory T cell subsets. Each CDR3 protein gets one entry after TCRdb re-called the UMI-ligation and nested PCR reads with MiXCR. Of 95,000 to 150,000 distinct CDR3 sequences in the sample, 36% are singletons; the top ten hold 0.8% to 1%. The sample consisted of central memory CD4+ T cells from blood. The receptor set was obtained from a human donor in good health. The CDR3 runs from the conserved cysteine through the conserved F or W. The D gene is left open where the match is weak. Clone size appears in some rows only: once, few, many, or a class for an expanded clone.

D gene,clone size,J gene,V gene,CDR3 protein,CDR3 DNA
.,.,TRBJ2-1,TRBV9,CASSALTSSYNEQFF,TGTGCCAGCAGCGCGCTAACGAGCTCCTACAATGAGCAGTTCTTC
.,few,TRBJ1-1,TRBV28,CASLEEKNTEAFF,TGTGCCAGCCTAGAAGAGAAGAACACTGAAGCTTTCTTT
.,.,TRBJ2-7,TRBV3-1,CASSQDLASNEQYF,TGTGCCAGCAGCCAAGATCTGGCTAGCAACGAGCAGTACTTC
TRBD2,.,TRBJ2-2,TRBV10-2,CASKLAGTGELFF,TGCGCCAGCAAACTAGCGGGTACCGGGGAGCTGTTTTTT
TRBD2,.,TRBJ2-1,TRBV6-5,CASSYLVAGPYNEQFF,TGTGCCAGCAGTTACCTTGTAGCGGGACCCTACAATGAGCAGTTCTTC
.,once,TRBJ1-1,TRBV5-1,CASSLDTVNTEAFF,TGCGCCAGCAGCTTGGATACAGTGAACACTGAAGCTTTCTTT
.,many,TRBJ2-7,TRBV30,CAWSGGYEQYF,TGTGCCTGGAGTGGTGGGTACGAGCAGTACTTC
TRBD1,.,TRBJ2-1,TRBV20-1,CSAGTGTGINNEQFF,TGCAGTGCTGGTACCGGGACAGGAATAAACAATGAGCAGTTCTTC
.,few,TRBJ1-1,TRBV5-1,CASSFGGVNTEAFF,TGCGCCAGCAGCTTTGGGGGGGTGAACACTGAAGCTTTCTTT
TRBD1,few,TRBJ1-6,TRBV7-2,CASMAGGFGSPLHF,TGTGCCAGCATGGCAGGGGGCTTCGGATCACCCCTCCACTTT
TRBD1,.,TRBJ1-6,TRBV25-1,CASSRTGSSPLHF,TGTGCCAGCAGTAGGACAGGGTCTTCACCCCTCCACTTT
.,.,TRBJ1-5,TRBV20-1,CSASRGDQPQHF,TGCAGTGCCAGTAGGGGAGATCAGCCCCAGCATTTT
.,.,TRBJ1-2,TRBV2,CASTRETGYGYTF,TGTGCCAGCACCAGGGAAACGGGCTATGGCTACACCTTC
.,.,TRBJ2-1,TRBV5-5,CASSLAGIGEQFF,TGTGCCAGCAGCTTGGCAGGGATCGGTGAGCAGTTCTTC
TRBD2,.,TRBJ2-1,TRBV20-1,CSASPTSGTYNEQFF,TGCAGTGCTAGCCCCACTAGCGGGACATACAATGAGCAGTTCTTC
.,few,TRBJ1-2,TRBV7-9,CASSLQGAEGYTF,TGTGCCAGCAGCTTACAGGGTGCGGAGGGCTACACCTTC
.,few,TRBJ2-1,TRBV28,CASSLAHGEQFF,TGTGCCAGCAGTTTAGCCCACGGGGAGCAGTTCTTC
.,.,TRBJ2-7,TRBV5-5,CASSKTSKYEQYF,TGTGCCAGCAGCAAGACTAGTAAGTACGAGCAGTACTTC
TRBD1,.,TRBJ1-2,TRBV5-1,CASRQTGTGGPQDGYTF,TGCGCCAGCAGACAAACCGGGACAGGGGGCCCGCAAGATGGCTACACCTTC
TRBD1,many,TRBJ1-5,TRBV6-2/TRBV6-3,CASSYSRKKDRDTNQPQHF,TGTGCCAGCAGTTACTCGCGCAAGAAGGACAGGGATACCAATCAGCCCCAGCATTTT
.,.,TRBJ2-7,TRBV7-2,CASSLSAVNSYEQYF,TGTGCCAGCAGCTTATCCGCTGTGAACTCCTACGAGCAGTACTTC
.,.,TRBJ2-7,TRBV13,CASSRRPGVSYF,TGTGCCAGCAGCAGGCGACCCGGTGTTAGCTACTTC
TRBD1,few,TRBJ2-7,TRBV7-8,CASSHQLGRGSQLTYEQYF,TGTGCCAGCAGCCACCAATTGGGCAGGGGGTCCCAACTGACCTACGAGCAGTACTTC
TRBD1,few,TRBJ1-5,TRBV2,CASSGGQGVQQPQHF,TGTGCCAGCAGTGGGGGACAGGGGGTTCAACAGCCCCAGCATTTT
.,once,TRBJ1-2,TRBV4-2,CASSPLMADGYTF,TGTGCCAGCAGCCCTCTGATGGCGGATGGCTACACCTTC
.,.,TRBJ1-5,TRBV28,CASSLFTGIGTQPQHF,TGTGCCAGCAGTTTATTTACGGGGATCGGTACTCAGCCCCAGCATTTT
TRBD1,few,TRBJ1-6,TRBV10-3,CAISERDSLTPYNSPLHF,TGTGCCATCAGTGAACGGGACAGCCTTACTCCATATAATTCACCCCTCCACTTT
.,.,TRBJ2-3,TRBV3-1,CASSLDPPRSDTQYF,TGTGCCAGCAGCCTCGACCCGCCCCGGTCGGATACGCAGTATTTT
.,few,TRBJ2-7,TRBV20-1,CSARDFGGQYEQYF,TGCAGTGCTAGAGATTTCGGGGGGCAGTACGAGCAGTACTTC
TRBD2,once,TRBJ2-1,TRBV10-1,CASSTGTSGRTNEQFF,TGCGCCAGCAGTACCGGGACTAGCGGGAGGACCAATGAGCAGTTCTTC